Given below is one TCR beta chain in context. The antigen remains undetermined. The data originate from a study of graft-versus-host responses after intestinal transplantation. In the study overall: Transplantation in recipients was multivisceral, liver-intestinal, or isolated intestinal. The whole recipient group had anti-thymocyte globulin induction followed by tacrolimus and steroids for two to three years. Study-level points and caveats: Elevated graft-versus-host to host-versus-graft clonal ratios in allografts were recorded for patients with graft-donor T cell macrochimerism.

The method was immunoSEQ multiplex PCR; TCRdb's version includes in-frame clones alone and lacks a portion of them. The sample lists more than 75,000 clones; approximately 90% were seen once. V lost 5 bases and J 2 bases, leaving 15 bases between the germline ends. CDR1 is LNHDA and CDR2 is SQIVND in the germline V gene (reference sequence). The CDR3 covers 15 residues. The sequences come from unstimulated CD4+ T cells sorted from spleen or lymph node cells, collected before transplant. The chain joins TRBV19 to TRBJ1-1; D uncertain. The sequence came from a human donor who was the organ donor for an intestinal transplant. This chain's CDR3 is CASSFLAGSNTEAFF. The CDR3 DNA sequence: TGTGCCAGTAGTTTCTTGGCCGGGTCCAACACTGAAGCTTTCTTT.